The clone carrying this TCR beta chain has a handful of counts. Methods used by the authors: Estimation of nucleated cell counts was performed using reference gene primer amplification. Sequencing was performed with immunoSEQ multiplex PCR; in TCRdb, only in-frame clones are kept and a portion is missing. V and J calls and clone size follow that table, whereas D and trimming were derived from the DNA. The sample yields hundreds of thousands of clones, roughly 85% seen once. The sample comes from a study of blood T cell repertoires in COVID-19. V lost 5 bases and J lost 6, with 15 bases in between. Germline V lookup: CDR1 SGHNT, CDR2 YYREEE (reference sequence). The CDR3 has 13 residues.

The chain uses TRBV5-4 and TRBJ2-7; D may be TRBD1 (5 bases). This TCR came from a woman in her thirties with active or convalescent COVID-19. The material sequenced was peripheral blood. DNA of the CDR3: TGTGCCAGCAGTTCAGGGTCTCGGGTCGAGCAGTACTTC. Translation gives CASSSGSRVEQYF. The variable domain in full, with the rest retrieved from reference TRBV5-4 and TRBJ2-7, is ETGVTQSPTHLIKTRGQQVTLRCSSQSGHNTVSWYQQALGQGPQFIFQYYREEENGRGNFPPRFSGLQFPNYSSELNVNALELDDSALYLCASSSGSRVEQYFGPGTRLTVT.